The 30 T cell receptor beta chains below were found in one sample sequenced in a study of blood T cell repertoires in COVID-19 (dated by TCRdb to about 2020). The protocol used for the library was the immunoSEQ multiplex PCR assay. What TCRdb holds here is the immuneACCESS table cut down to in-frame rearrangements. Part of the clones is not present; checked against another copy, under half of the missing clones reflect an unresolved V gene, and the others are unexplained. This sample holds roughly 230,000 clones; about 83% were observed only once. The ten largest clonotypes hold around 5.2% of the sample. The specimen sequenced was peripheral blood. The receptors originated from a human donor in a cohort sampled during active COVID-19.

The J gene is TRBJ2-1, the V gene TRBV6-5, with 14 bases fitting TRBD2. With V trimmed by 6 bases and J by 7 bases, 5 bases remained unmatched. This CDR3 is built from 15 residues. Germline loops: CDR1 MNHEY, CDR2 SVGAGI. For the CDR3, the DNA is TGTGCCAGCAGGGGACTAGCGGGAGATTATAATGAGCAGTTCTTC. Protein sequence: CASRGLAGDYNEQFF.

In its sample, this clone was seen once. J is TRBJ2-6 and V is TRBV28; TRBD1 matches at 7 bases. In germline, CDR1 is MDHEN, CDR2 SYDVKM. The CDR3 is 15 amino acids. The J segment lost 0 bases and the V segment lost 6 bases, leaving 2 bases of the junction unmatched. Here the CDR3 reads CASRTGSSGANVLTF. The CDR3 DNA follows: TGTGCCAGCAGGACAGGGAGCTCTGGGGCCAACGTCCTGACTTTC. Full variable domain (outside the CDR3, taken from reference TRBV28 and TRBJ2-6): DVKVTQSSRYLVKRTGEKVFLECVQDMDHENMFWYRQDPGLGLRLIYFSYDVKMKEKGDIPEGYSVSREKKERFSLILESASTNQTSMYLCASRTGSSGANVLTFGAGSRLTVL.

V gene TRBV10-3 combines with J gene TRBJ2-5, with 8 nucleotides matching TRBD1. V was pared by 5 bases and J by 2 bases, with 7 bases of the junction left unmatched. This CDR3 region has 15 residues. The V gene's germline CDR1 is ENHRY and CDR2 SYGVKD. The DNA for the CDR3 is TGTGCCATCAGTCCACGGACAGGGTCTCAAGAGACCCAGTACTTC. Amino acids: CAISPRTGSQETQYF.

J is TRBJ2-7 and V is TRBV13; 11 bases are a match to TRBD2. The germline V gene has CDR1 PRHDT and CDR2 FYEKMQ (reference sequence). The J segment lost 3 bases and the V segment lost 0 bases, leaving 7 bases of the junction unmatched. The CDR3 runs to 17 residues. CDR3 sequence: CASSLGPLAGGDYEQYF. CDR3 nucleotide sequence: TGTGCCAGCAGCTTAGGCCCTCTAGCGGGGGGTGACTACGAGCAGTACTTC.

This clone was detected once. The V gene is TRBV11-2, the J gene TRBJ1-2, with 9 nucleotides matching TRBD1. The ends lost 6 bases at V and 8 bases at J; junction bases unmatched: 13. CDR1 and CDR2 (germline): SGHAT, FQNNGV. The CDR3 loop spans 15 amino acids. CDR3 DNA sequence: TGTGCCAGCAGTACGTTGATCCGGGACAGGGAAGGCTACACCTTC. Translation: CASSTLIRDREGYTF.

The rearrangement uses TRBV28 and TRBJ1-5; D perhaps matches TRBD1 (5 bases). The germline gives CDR1 MDHEN, CDR2 SYDVKM. V dropped 6 bases and J dropped 4 bases, with 16 bases sitting between them. This CDR3 comprises 15 residues. Here the CDR3 DNA reads TGTGCCAGCAGCCCCGGAGGGGCCCAGAATCAGCCCCAGCATTTT. Translated, it gives CASSPGGAQNQPQHF.

The rearrangement links TRBV5-4 to TRBJ2-4; TRBD2 matches at 7 bases. Germline V CDR1 and CDR2: SGHNT, YYREEE (reference sequence). The CDR3 runs to 13 residues. Trimming removed 4 bases from V and 6 bases from J; junction bases left unmatched: 4. The CDR3 here is CASSPPGGNIQYF. The CDR3 DNA is TGTGCCAGCAGCCCCCCGGGGGGAAACATTCAGTACTTC.

This clone has only one observation. The genes are TRBV19 and TRBJ2-3; 11 nucleotides match TRBD2. This CDR3 contains 15 residues. The germline gives CDR1 LNHDA, CDR2 SQIVND (reference sequence). Trimming cost V 3 bases and J 3 bases; bases outside gene matches: 2. The CDR3 coding sequence is TGTGCCAGTAGTATCACTAGCGGGAGTACAGATACGCAGTATTTT. It yields the protein CASSITSGSTDTQYF.

The chain combines TRBV6-5 with TRBJ2-3; D not resolved. V was shortened by 4 bases and J by 2 bases, with 13 bases between the two germline ends. This CDR3 spans 15 amino acids. In germline, CDR1 is MNHEY, CDR2 SVGAGI. Here the CDR3 DNA reads TGTGCCAGCAGTTTATCCTGGCAGATCACAGATACGCAGTATTTT. Protein: CASSLSWQITDTQYF.

This sequence joins TRBV2 and TRBJ2-7; unclear D gene. The CDR3 consists of 13 residues. In germline, CDR1 is SNHLY, CDR2 FYNNEI. V lost 2 bases and J 2 bases, leaving 7 bases between the germline ends. The CDR3 bases are TGTGCCAGCAGTGAAAACAGACCCTACGAGCAGTACTTC. This gives the protein CASSENRPYEQYF. Variable domain in full (rest from reference TRBV2 and TRBJ2-7): EPEVTQTPSHQVTQMGQEVILRCVPISNHLYFYWYRQILGQKVEFLVSFYNNEISEKSEIFDDQFSVERPDGSNFTLKIRSTKLEDSAMYFCASSENRPYEQYFGPGTRLTVT.

This rearrangement joins TRBV18 to TRBJ2-5; 13 bases fit TRBD2. The germline V gene has CDR1 KGHSH and CDR2 LQKENI. This CDR3 region has 14 residues. J gave up 4 bases and V 6 bases, and 2 bases lay outside the gene matches. In DNA form, the CDR3 reads TGTGCCAGCTCCCGACTAGCGGGAGGAGAGACCCAGTACTTC. This encodes CASSRLAGGETQYF. The full variable domain, its missing parts supplied by reference TRBV18 and TRBJ2-5, is NAGVMQNPRHLVRRRGQEARLRCSPMKGHSHVYWYRQLPEEGLKFMVYLQKENIIDESGMPKERFSAEFPKEGPSILRIQQVVRGDSAAYFCASSRLAGGETQYFGPGTRLLVL.

This sequence joins TRBV7-2 and TRBJ2-1, with TRBD2 identical over 7 bases. CDR1 is SGHTA and CDR2 is FQGNSA in the germline V gene. The CDR3 consists of 16 residues. Trimming took 3 bases from V and 2 from J; bases not matched to a gene: 7. The CDR3 loop reads CASSLTLADPYNEQFF. As DNA, the CDR3 is TGTGCCAGCAGCTTGACGCTAGCGGATCCCTACAATGAGCAGTTCTTC. Looking up the rest from reference TRBV7-2 and TRBJ2-1 gives the full variable domain: GAGVSQSPSNKVTEKGKDVELRCDPISGHTALYWYRQSLGQGLEFLIYFQGNSAPDKSGLPSDRFSAERTGGSVSTLTIQRTQQEDSAVYLCASSLTLADPYNEQFFGPGTRLTVL.

The gene calls are TRBV11-2 and TRBJ2-1, with TRBD2 matching 13 bases. After removal of 0 bases from V and 4 bases from J, the junction contained 3 bases not matched to a gene. The V gene's germline CDR1 is SGHAT and CDR2 FQNNGV. The CDR3 has 17 residues. CDR3 in DNA: TGTGCCAGCAGCTTAGATGGACTAGCGGGGGTGTACAATGAGCAGTTCTTC. Translating gives CASSLDGLAGVYNEQFF.

The chain couples TRBV9 to TRBJ2-1, with TRBD1 matching over 11 bases. With V trimmed by 0 bases and J by 2 bases, 1 base remained unmatched. CDR3 length: 16 amino acids. Germline values: CDR1 SGDLS, CDR2 YYNGEE. DNA for the CDR3: TGTGCCAGCAGCGTAGAGGGACAGGGGGCCTACAATGAGCAGTTCTTC. Protein: CASSVEGQGAYNEQFF.

This chain joins TRBV29-1 and TRBJ1-4; maybe TRBD1 (6 bases). V lost 6 bases to trimming and J lost 4 bases, with 9 bases between them. Germline V gives CDR1 SQVTM, CDR2 ANQGSEA. This CDR3 has 12 residues. Here the CDR3 DNA reads TGCAGCGTCAGGGGATTTAATGAAAAACTGTTTTTT. It specifies CSVRGFNEKLFF.

V is TRBV28 and J is TRBJ2-7; D is ambiguous. This CDR3 comprises 13 residues. CDR1 and CDR2 from the germline V gene are MDHEN and SYDVKM. V was cut by 2 bases and J by 2 bases, with 7 bases left in between. The CDR3 here is CASSLPQTYEQYF. The CDR3 nucleotides read TGTGCCAGCAGTTTACCTCAGACCTACGAGCAGTACTTC.

V usage is TRBV7-6 and J usage is TRBJ2-3, with D perhaps matching TRBD1 (6 bases). The V and J ends lost 5 bases and 3 bases respectively, with 12 bases between them. CDR1 and CDR2 from the germline V gene are SGHVS and FNYEAQ. This CDR3 spans 14 amino acids. DNA of the CDR3: TGTGCCAGCAGCCGCGGACAGTTTACAGATACGCAGTATTTT. This sequence encodes CASSRGQFTDTQYF.

This clone showed up many times. The chain couples TRBV29-1 to TRBJ2-1, with D perhaps matching TRBD1 (7 bases). Trimming removed 2 bases from V and 7 bases from J, with 12 bases in between. CDR3 length: 13 residues. From germline, CDR1 is SQVTM and CDR2 ANQGSEA. The CDR3 DNA follows: TGCAGCGTTGAAATTCAGGGGGGTAATGAGCAGTTCTTC. This gives the protein CSVEIQGGNEQFF.

The CDR3 DNA reads as TGTGCCAGCAGTGGTAGCGGGAGCGAGACCCAGTACTTC. Protein sequence: CASSGSGSETQYF. This rearrangement joins TRBV2 to TRBJ2-5, with TRBD2 matching 9 bases. V lost 4 bases and J lost 5; bases outside the gene matches: 2. Germline loops: CDR1 SNHLY, CDR2 FYNNEI. The CDR3 is 13 amino acids.

V usage is TRBV15 and J usage is TRBJ2-2; TRBD2 matches 9 bases. CDR3 size: 15 residues. The germline CDR1 and CDR2 sequences are LNHNV and YYDKDF (reference sequence). The V and J ends lost 0 bases and 7 bases, in that order; junction bases with no gene match: 3. CDR3 nucleotides: TGTGCCACCAGCAGAGACCCTAGCGGGGTCGGGGAGCTGTTTTTT. It encodes CATSRDPSGVGELFF.

The chain combines TRBV2 with TRBJ2-2, with 13 bases lining up with TRBD2. The ends lost 7 bases at V and 7 bases at J; junction bases unmatched: 12. Looked up from germline, CDR1 is SNHLY and CDR2 is FYNNEI. This CDR3 is 17 amino acids long. The CDR3 reads CASKRLAGGQVGGELFF. The CDR3 DNA is TGTGCCAGCAAGCGACTAGCGGGGGGACAAGTGGGCGGGGAGCTGTTTTTT.

The chain combines TRBV4-1 with TRBJ1-1; D perhaps matches TRBD1 (5 bases). The CDR3 loop spans 16 amino acids. Trimming pared 5 bases from V and 5 bases from J, leaving 21 bases between. From germline, CDR1 is MGHRA and CDR2 YSYEKL. The CDR3 bases are TGCGCCAGCAGCTCGAAGGGGATGTATGTAGATACTGAAGCTTTCTTT. Translation gives CASSSKGMYVDTEAFF.

V and J are TRBV19 and TRBJ1-4; 8 positions match TRBD1. Trimming cost V 3 bases and J 4 bases; bases outside gene matches: 7. This CDR3 has 16 amino acids. Germline CDR1 reads LNHDA; CDR2 reads SQIVND (reference sequence). The CDR3 sequence is CASSIGTGDDNEKLFF. The CDR3 nucleotides read TGTGCCAGTAGTATCGGGACAGGAGATGATAATGAAAAACTGTTTTTT. The variable domain in full, completed from reference TRBV19 and TRBJ1-4, reads DGGITQSPKYLFRKEGQNVTLSCEQNLNHDAMYWYRQDPGQGLRLIYYSQIVNDFQKGDIAEGYSVSREKKESFPLTVTSAQKNPTAFYLCASSIGTGDDNEKLFFGSGTQLSVL.

This clone was seen just once. This chain uses TRBV5-4 with TRBJ2-2; 9 positions agree with TRBD2. V trimming: 4 bases; J trimming: 12 bases; junction bases outside the gene matches: 10. The CDR3 sequence is 14 residues long. Germline-derived CDR1 and CDR2 are SGHNT and YYREEE (reference sequence). CDR3 coding DNA: TGTGCCAGCAGCAACGCGGGGGCGGGGGGGCAGCTGTTTTTT. It translates to CASSNAGAGGQLFF.

The V and J genes are TRBV7-9 and TRBJ2-3, with TRBD2 as a possible D gene (5 bases). The germline V and J ends were trimmed by 5 bases and 5 bases, with 20 bases remaining between them. This CDR3 contains 16 residues. Germline-derived CDR1 and CDR2 are SEHNR and FQNEAQ (reference sequence). CDR3 DNA sequence: TGTGCCAGCAGCCCTGGCCCCCGGAGGTCGGGAGATACGCAGTATTTT. As protein: CASSPGPRRSGDTQYF.

The chain recombines TRBV7-9 with TRBJ2-1; D possibly corresponds to TRBD1 (6 bases). This CDR3 is 14 amino acids long. Germline CDR1 and CDR2: SEHNR and FQNEAQ (reference sequence). V dropped 6 bases and J dropped 3 bases, with 12 bases sitting between them. CDR3 coding DNA: TGTGCCAGCAGTGGGGGCAGAAACTACAATGAGCAGTTCTTC. Translated, it gives CASSGGRNYNEQFF.

The chain combines TRBV6-5 with TRBJ1-3; 9 nucleotides align to TRBD1. CDR3 length: 15 residues. Trimming removed 6 bases from V and 2 bases from J; junction bases left unmatched: 5. Germline lookup yields CDR1 MNHEY and CDR2 SVGAGI. CDR3 in amino acids: CASSYGQGTGNTIYF. In nucleotides, the CDR3 is TGTGCCAGCAGCTACGGACAGGGGACTGGAAACACCATATATTTT.

Remarks on this clone: The identical CDR3 is also encoded by other nucleotide sequences in the sample. The chain couples TRBV11-2 to TRBJ2-5; D not certain. The CDR3 is made up of 11 amino acids. With 5 bases removed from V and 2 bases from J, the gap between germline ends came to 3 bases. CDR1 and CDR2 from the germline V gene are SGHAT and FQNNGV. The CDR3 DNA is TGTGCCAGCAGCCGTCAAGAGACCCAGTACTTC. Protein sequence: CASSRQETQYF. The full variable domain, rest sourced from reference TRBV11-2 and TRBJ2-5, is EAGVAQSPRYKIIEKRQSVAFWCNPISGHATLYWYQQILGQGPKLLIQFQNNGVVDDSQLPKDRFSAERLKGVDSTLKIQPAKLEDSAVYLCASSRQETQYFGPGTRLLVL.

This clone was detected ten times or more. V is TRBV30 and J is TRBJ1-4; possibly TRBD1 for D (5 bases). V lost 0 bases to trimming and J lost 8 bases, with 22 bases between them. The germline V gene has CDR1 GTSNPN and CDR2 SVGIG (reference sequence). The CDR3 totals 17 residues. CDR3 sequence: CAWSVPRAKYQDEKLFF. Here the CDR3 DNA reads TGTGCCTGGAGTGTACCCAGGGCAAAATACCAGGACGAAAAACTGTTTTTT.

The rearrangement uses TRBV3-1 (or the pseudogene TRBV3-2) and TRBJ1-5; D is perhaps TRBD1 (6 bases). The CDR3 totals 15 residues. V was pared by 0 bases and J by 1 base, with 7 bases between. Germline assignment: CDR1 LGHDT and CDR2 YNNKEL (reference sequence). The CDR3 DNA reads TGTGCCAGCAGCCAAGACAGGGGAAGCAATCAGCCCCAGCATTTT. It codes for CASSQDRGSNQPQHF.